This T cell receptor (beta chain) was sequenced in a study of OX40 agonist ivuxolimab in advanced cancers. Produced via immunoSEQ multiplex PCR; TCRdb's table is partial and in-frame only. The sample carries more than 65,000 clones, 91% recorded once. Per germline, CDR1 SGHRS and CDR2 YFSETQ. Losses at the gene ends were 4 bases for V and 4 bases for J; bases not matched to a gene: 10. The CDR3 extends over 16 amino acids. The sequence was collected from an adult with an advanced solid tumor such as melanoma, head and neck, liver or kidney cancer. V usage is TRBV5-1 and J usage is TRBJ2-2, with 7 bases matching TRBD2. Sequences were derived from CD4+ or CD8+ T cells sorted from blood, sampled in a trial of the OX40 agonist ivuxolimab. CDR3 coding DNA: TGCGCCAGCAGCAGAGGGACTATCGGCGGCACCGGGGAGCTGTTTTTT. Translating gives CASSRGTIGGTGELFF. The entire variable domain, with the rest obtained from reference TRBV5-1 and TRBJ2-2, is as follows: KAGVTQTPRYLIKTRGQQVTLSCSPISGHRSVSWYQQTPGQGLQFLFEYFSETQRNKGNFPGRFSGRQFSNSRSEMNVSTLELGDSALYLCASSRGTIGGTGELFFGEGSRLTVL.